The 6 T cell receptor beta chains reported below all come from one sample, sequenced in a study of blood T cell repertoires in COVID-19. TCRdb's copy holds only in-frame clones and misses some; the assay was immunoSEQ multiplex PCR. The sample has more than 300,000 clones; around 83% are singletons. Input material: PBMCs or T cells enriched from blood (not recorded which). The source of these receptors is a woman aged 45 to 65 who had recovered from COVID-19.

V is TRBV6-1 and J is TRBJ2-7; D remains ambiguous. Germline lookup yields CDR1 MNHNS and CDR2 SASEGT. The V end was cut by 2 bases, the J end by 3 bases, with 8 bases between. The CDR3 contains 13 residues. Here the CDR3 DNA reads TGTGCCAGCAGTGAACTACTTTACTACGAGCAGTACTTC. Translating gives CASSELLYYEQYF.

This clone was counted between two and nine times. The V call is TRBV5-5, the J call TRBJ2-5; tentative D call: TRBD1 (5 bases). This CDR3 spans 13 amino acids. Germline V CDR1 and CDR2: SGHKS, YYEKEE (reference sequence). Trimming shortened V by 1 base and J by 2 bases, and 6 bases separated the two germline ends. This chain's CDR3 is CASSLSGQETQYF. DNA of the CDR3: TGTGCCAGCAGCTTGTCAGGGCAAGAGACCCAGTACTTC.

J is TRBJ2-5 and V is TRBV7-2; D remains ambiguous. CDR1 is SGHTA, CDR2 FQGNSA, per germline. Trimming removed 8 bases from V and 0 bases from J, with 16 bases in between. The CDR3 runs 15 residues. CDR3 amino acids: CASQISGQYQETQYF. The CDR3 bases are TGTGCCAGCCAGATTTCTGGGCAGTACCAAGAGACCCAGTACTTC. Drawing the rest from reference TRBV7-2 and TRBJ2-5, the complete variable domain is GAGVSQSPSNKVTEKGKDVELRCDPISGHTALYWYRQSLGQGLEFLIYFQGNSAPDKSGLPSDRFSAERTGGSVSTLTIQRTQQEDSAVYLCASQISGQYQETQYFGPGTRLLVL.

The chain uses TRBV29-1 and TRBJ1-2, with 8 nucleotides matching TRBD1. Germline lookup yields CDR1 SQVTM and CDR2 ANQGSEA. The length of the CDR3 is 12 residues. V dropped 7 bases and J dropped 8; count of bases not matched to a gene: 9. The CDR3 loop reads CSETGGSEGYTF. CDR3 coding DNA: TGCAGCGAAACAGGGGGGAGTGAGGGCTACACCTTC.

CDR3: CAWSGSHEAFF. The CDR3 region has the DNA TGTGCCTGGAGTGGATCACACGAAGCTTTCTTT. The gene calls are TRBV30 and TRBJ1-1; the D is unclear. This CDR3 has 11 residues. Trimming cost V 1 base and J 8 bases, with 8 bases left between them. Germline V lookup: CDR1 GTSNPN, CDR2 SVGIG (reference sequence).

Written as DNA, the CDR3 is TGTGCCAGCAGCCAGACGACAGGGGGCTCTCCCCTCTATGGCTACACCTTC. Amino acids: CASSQTTGGSPLYGYTF. The chain has TRBV3-1 (or the pseudogene TRBV3-2) and TRBJ1-2; 10 nucleotides match TRBD1. This CDR3 has 17 amino acids. CDR1 LGHDT and CDR2 YNNKEL come from the germline V gene (reference sequence). The V gene end was trimmed by 3 bases and the J gene end by 4 bases; junction bases not matched to a gene: 11.